The 20 T cell receptor beta chains in this list originate from one sample, sequenced in a study of T cells in Graves' hyperthyroidism and ophthalmopathy. It was RNA transcripts that yielded the amplified TCR beta CDR3 regions. The primer set for the first-round RT-PCR of the TCR CDR3 was HTBI. TCRdb reanalysed the multiplex PCR reads using MiXCR and keeps one entry per CDR3 protein. The sample consists of hundreds of thousands of distinct CDR3 sequences, more than 20% of them appearing once. Sequencing used blood. The receptors were sampled from a man aged 25-40 years with Graves' ophthalmopathy.

The genes are TRBV19 and TRBJ2-1; D gene uncertain. The CDR3 is 12 amino acids. Germline loops: CDR1 LNHDA, CDR2 SQIVND (reference sequence). The V end was cut by 6 bases, the J end by 7 bases, with 10 bases between. CDR3 coding DNA: TGTGCCAGTAGCACACTCGGGAATGAGCAGTTCTTC. It is translated as CASSTLGNEQFF.

This clonotype has a count of ten or more. The chain combines TRBV28 with TRBJ1-4; D may be TRBD1 (5 bases). There are 12 residues in the CDR3. Germline V gives CDR1 MDHEN, CDR2 SYDVKM. Trimming left V 9 bases short and J 5 bases short, with 10 bases between. The CDR3: CASARGNEKLFF. CDR3 nucleotide sequence: TGTGCCAGTGCTAGGGGAAATGAAAAACTGTTTTTT. The full variable domain, in which reference TRBV28 and TRBJ1-4 provide the parts outside the CDR3, is DVKVTQSSRYLVKRTGEKVFLECVQDMDHENMFWYRQDPGLGLRLIYFSYDVKMKEKGDIPEGYSVSREKKERFSLILESASTNQTSMYLCASARGNEKLFFGSGTQLSVL.

This clonotype was seen ten or more times. The chain has TRBV6-1 and TRBJ2-5; 7 bases agree with TRBD1. Germline trimming cut 3 bases from V and 1 base from J; bases unmatched to any gene: 8. This CDR3 contains 16 residues. The germline V gene encodes CDR1 MNHNS and CDR2 SASEGT. The CDR3 nucleotides read TGTGCCAGCAGTGACCGACAGGGCAAGGGCCAAGAGACCCAGTACTTC. Translated, it gives CASSDRQGKGQETQYF.

This clonotype was counted only a few times. The J gene is TRBJ2-1, the V gene TRBV20-1, with TRBD2 matching over 7 bases. The CDR3 consists of 14 residues. V lost 2 bases, J lost 6 bases, and 7 bases stayed unmatched. Germline V gene data show CDR1 as DFQATT and CDR2 as SNEGSKA (reference sequence). As DNA, the CDR3 is TGCAGTGCTAGACTAGCGGTTCGATTCAATGAGCAGTTCTTC. It codes for CSARLAVRFNEQFF.

CDR3 residues: CASSQEPQARGHEQYF. CDR3 DNA sequence: TGTGCCAGCAGCCAAGAACCCCAGGCCAGGGGCCACGAGCAGTACTTC. V usage is TRBV3-1 and J usage is TRBJ2-7, with D possibly matching TRBD1 (6 bases). CDR1 LGHDT and CDR2 YNNKEL come from the germline V gene (reference sequence). V lost 0 bases, J lost 5 bases, and 17 bases lay in between. CDR3 length: 16 residues.

This clonotype was seen ten or more times. The chain joins TRBV3-1 to TRBJ2-1; 7 bases are a match to TRBD1. V lost 0 bases, J lost 5 bases, and 7 bases stayed unmatched. The CDR3 is 16 amino acids. Germline V lookup: CDR1 LGHDT, CDR2 YNNKEL (reference sequence). This CDR3 reads CASSQDIGQVNNEQFF. The CDR3 DNA reads TGTGCCAGCAGCCAAGATATTGGACAGGTCAACAATGAGCAGTTCTTC.

This clonotype was recorded many times. The rearrangement links TRBV11-2 to TRBJ2-1; the D gene is possibly TRBD2 (5 bases). Germline CDR1 reads SGHAT; CDR2 reads FQNNGV. With 8 bases removed from V and 8 bases from J, the gap between germline ends came to 13 bases. This CDR3 contains 12 residues. CDR3 region: CASGGLDYEQFF. CDR3 bases: TGTGCCAGCGGTGGATTGGACTATGAGCAGTTCTTC.

This clonotype was counted a few times. The chain has TRBV7-8 and TRBJ2-1, with D perhaps matching TRBD2 (7 bases). V lost 7 bases, J lost 6 bases, and 13 bases lay in between. In germline, CDR1 is SGHVS, CDR2 FQNEAQ. CDR3 length equals 13 residues. CDR3 bases: TGTGCCAGCATCACCGGGGGGCGCAATGAGCAGTTCTTC. It codes for CASITGGRNEQFF.

This clonotype turned up a few times. The genes are TRBV28 and TRBJ2-1, with 12 bases matching TRBD2. CDR1 and CDR2 from the germline V gene are MDHEN and SYDVKM. V was pared by 7 bases and J by 5 bases, with 18 bases of the junction left unmatched. The CDR3 covers 19 residues. The DNA of the CDR3 is TGTGCCAGCACCCCCGGCGGGAAATGGAGACTAGCGGGAGACAATGAGCAGTTCTTC. It specifies CASTPGGKWRLAGDNEQFF.

A few counts support this clonotype. The chain is built from TRBV14 and TRBJ2-7, with 12 bases identical to TRBD2. This CDR3 has 17 residues. J gave up 4 bases and V 5 bases, and 12 bases lay outside the gene matches. CDR1 SGHDN and CDR2 FVKESK come from the germline V gene. The CDR3 DNA reads TGTGCCAGCAGCGTACGTCTGTCTGGACTAGCGGGATACGAGCAGTACTTC. This sequence encodes CASSVRLSGLAGYEQYF. Full variable domain (remainder filled in from reference TRBV14 and TRBJ2-7): EAGVTQFPSHSVIEKGQTVTLRCDPISGHDNLYWYRRVMGKEIKFLLHFVKESKQDESGMPNNRFLAERTGGTYSTLKVQPAELEDSGVYFCASSVRLSGLAGYEQYFGPGTRLTVT.

This clonotype showed up many times. The chain has TRBV13 and TRBJ2-1; 10 bases map to TRBD2. V gave up 2 bases and J gave up 5 bases; unmatched junction bases: 3. This CDR3 comprises 15 residues. Germline assignment: CDR1 PRHDT and CDR2 FYEKMQ (reference sequence). CDR3 loop: CASSLLAGVNNEQFF. CDR3 nucleotide sequence: TGTGCCAGCAGCTTACTAGCGGGAGTTAACAATGAGCAGTTCTTC.

V gene TRBV9 combines with J gene TRBJ2-1; 7 bases are shared with TRBD1. Trimming cost V 0 bases and J 2 bases; bases outside gene matches: 5. Germline values: CDR1 SGDLS, CDR2 YYNGEE. CDR3 length: 16 residues. CDR3 loop: CASSVDQGDTYNEQFF. The CDR3 nucleotides are TGTGCCAGCAGCGTAGACCAGGGGGACACCTACAATGAGCAGTTCTTC.

This clonotype was counted a few times. This chain joins TRBV7-9 and TRBJ2-4, with 7 positions matching TRBD1. CDR3 length: 15 amino acids. V shed 2 bases and J 4 bases; nucleotides not matched to a gene: 5. Germline V gene sequence: CDR1 SEHNR, CDR2 FQNEAQ (reference sequence). As DNA, the CDR3 is TGTGCCAGCAGCTTACCGCAGGGACAGAAAAACATTCAGTACTTC. This translates into CASSLPQGQKNIQYF.

The V and J genes are TRBV29-1 and TRBJ2-1; 9 bases are a match to TRBD2. The junction had 13 bases not matched to a gene; V was cut back by 1 base and J by 9 bases. The length of the CDR3 is 16 residues. Germline assignment: CDR1 SQVTM and CDR2 ANQGSEA. The CDR3 region is CSVEVASGAYKGEQFF. Written as DNA, the CDR3 is TGCAGCGTTGAAGTCGCTAGCGGGGCCTATAAGGGTGAGCAGTTCTTC.

This clonotype has a single count. The CDR3 bases are TGTGCCAGCAGTTCGGGACAGGGTGGCTTTAACTATGGCTACACCTTC. Encoded protein: CASSSGQGGFNYGYTF. The V gene is TRBV6-5, the J gene TRBJ1-2, with 9 bases lining up with TRBD1. CDR1 and CDR2 from the germline V gene are MNHEY and SVGAGI. The CDR3 runs to 16 residues. V lost 4 bases and J lost 1; bases outside the gene matches: 7.

In this sample, this clonotype turned up a few times. This rearrangement joins TRBV15 to TRBJ1-5; D may be TRBD1 (5 bases). The CDR3 sequence is 14 residues long. Germline CDR1 reads LNHNV; CDR2 reads YYDKDF (reference sequence). Trimming took off 2 bases at V and 4 bases at J, with 9 bases between the two ends. The CDR3 nucleotides read TGTGCCACCAGCAGACAGGGAGGAAATCAGCCCCAGCATTTT. It translates to CATSRQGGNQPQHF.

This clonotype was picked up a small number of times. The V call is TRBV10-3, the J call TRBJ1-2; the D is unclear. The CDR3 consists of 16 residues. Trimming left V 8 bases short and J 7 bases short, with 26 bases between. Per the germline V gene, CDR1 is ENHRY and CDR2 is SYGVKD. The CDR3 coding sequence is TGTGCCATCGGAACGGACCCTCACCCTCTCTATGGTGGCTACACCTTC. Protein: CAIGTDPHPLYGGYTF.

The V gene is TRBV6-1, the J gene TRBJ1-2; no clear D gene. This CDR3 has 13 amino acids. V lost 6 bases to trimming and J lost 10 bases, with 18 bases between them. Germline V gives CDR1 MNHNS, CDR2 SASEGT. The CDR3 region has the DNA TGTGCCAGCAGACCCGGGAGGCAGCGCGACTACACCTTC. Residues: CASRPGRQRDYTF.

This clonotype has at least ten counts. V is TRBV11-2 and J is TRBJ2-1, with 12 positions matching TRBD2. Germline CDR1 and CDR2: SGHAT and FQNNGV. The CDR3 spans 17 residues. The J segment lost 7 bases and the V segment lost 5 bases, leaving 12 bases of the junction unmatched. The CDR3 sequence is CASSVTSGRAGGNEQFF. CDR3 nucleotides: TGTGCCAGCAGCGTGACTAGCGGGAGAGCTGGGGGAAATGAGCAGTTCTTC. Looking up the rest from reference TRBV11-2 and TRBJ2-1 gives the full variable domain: EAGVAQSPRYKIIEKRQSVAFWCNPISGHATLYWYQQILGQGPKLLIQFQNNGVVDDSQLPKDRFSAERLKGVDSTLKIQPAKLEDSAVYLCASSVTSGRAGGNEQFFGPGTRLTVL.

The rearrangement uses TRBV14 and TRBJ1-3; D remains unclear. Germline V gene data show CDR1 as SGHDN and CDR2 as FVKESK. Between the trimmed V and J ends, which lost 1 base and 4 bases, there was a span of 17 bases. CDR3 length equals 17 residues. This CDR3 reads CASSQVFFASRGNTIYF. In nucleotides, the CDR3 is TGTGCCAGCAGCCAAGTTTTCTTTGCTTCGCGGGGAAACACCATATATTTT.